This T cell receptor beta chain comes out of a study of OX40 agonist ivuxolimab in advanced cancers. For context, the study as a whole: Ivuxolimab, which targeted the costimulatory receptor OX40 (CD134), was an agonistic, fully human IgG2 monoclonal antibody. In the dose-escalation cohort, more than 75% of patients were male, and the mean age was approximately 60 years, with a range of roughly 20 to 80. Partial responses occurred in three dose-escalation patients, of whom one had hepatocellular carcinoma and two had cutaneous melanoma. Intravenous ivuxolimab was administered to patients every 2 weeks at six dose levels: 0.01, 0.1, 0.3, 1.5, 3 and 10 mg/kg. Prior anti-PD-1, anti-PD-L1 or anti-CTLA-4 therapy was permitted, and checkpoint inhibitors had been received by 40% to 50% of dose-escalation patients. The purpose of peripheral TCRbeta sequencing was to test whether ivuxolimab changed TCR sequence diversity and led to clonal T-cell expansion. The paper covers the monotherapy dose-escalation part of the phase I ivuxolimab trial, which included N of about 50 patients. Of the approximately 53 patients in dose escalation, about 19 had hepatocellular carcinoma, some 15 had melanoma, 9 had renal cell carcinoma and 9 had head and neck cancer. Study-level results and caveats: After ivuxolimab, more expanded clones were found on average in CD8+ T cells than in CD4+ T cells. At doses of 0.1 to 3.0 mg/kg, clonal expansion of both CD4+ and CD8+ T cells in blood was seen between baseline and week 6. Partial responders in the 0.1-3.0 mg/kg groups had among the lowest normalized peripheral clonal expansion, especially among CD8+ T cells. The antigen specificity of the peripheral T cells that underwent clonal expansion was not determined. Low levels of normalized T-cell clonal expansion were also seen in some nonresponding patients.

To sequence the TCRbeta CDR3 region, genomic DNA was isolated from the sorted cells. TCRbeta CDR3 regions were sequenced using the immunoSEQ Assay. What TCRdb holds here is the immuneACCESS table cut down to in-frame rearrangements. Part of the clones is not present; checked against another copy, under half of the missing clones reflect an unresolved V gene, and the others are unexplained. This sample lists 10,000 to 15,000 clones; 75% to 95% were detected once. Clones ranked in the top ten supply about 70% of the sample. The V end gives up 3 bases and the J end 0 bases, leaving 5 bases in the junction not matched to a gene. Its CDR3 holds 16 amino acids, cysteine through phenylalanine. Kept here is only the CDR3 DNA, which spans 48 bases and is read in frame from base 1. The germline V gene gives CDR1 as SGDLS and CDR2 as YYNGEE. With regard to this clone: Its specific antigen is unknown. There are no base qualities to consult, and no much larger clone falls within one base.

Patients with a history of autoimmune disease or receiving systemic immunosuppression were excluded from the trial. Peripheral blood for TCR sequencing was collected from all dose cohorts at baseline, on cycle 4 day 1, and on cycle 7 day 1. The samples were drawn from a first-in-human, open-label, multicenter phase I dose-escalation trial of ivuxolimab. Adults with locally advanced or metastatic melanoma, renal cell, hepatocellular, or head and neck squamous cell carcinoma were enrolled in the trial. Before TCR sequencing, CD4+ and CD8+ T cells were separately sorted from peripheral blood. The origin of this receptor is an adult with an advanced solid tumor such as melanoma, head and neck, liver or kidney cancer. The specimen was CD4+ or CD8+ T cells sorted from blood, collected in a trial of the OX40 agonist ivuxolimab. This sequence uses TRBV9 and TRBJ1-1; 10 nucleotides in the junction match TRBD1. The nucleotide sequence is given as TGTGCCAGCAGCGCGCCGGGACAGGGGCTGAACACTGAAGCTTTCTTT. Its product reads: CASSAPGQGLNTEAFF.